This T cell receptor (beta chain) was captured in a study of OX40 agonist ivuxolimab in advanced cancers. Study context: Partial responses were achieved by three patients, one with hepatocellular carcinoma and two with cutaneous melanoma. General study findings and limits: At 0.1 to 3.0 mg/kg and by week 6, clonal expansion occurred in CD4+ and CD8+ blood T cells.

A word on this clone: The antigen is not known.

Clones were read by immunoSEQ multiplex PCR, and TCRdb kept only the in-frame ones, dropping some. The repertoire consists of more than 40,000 clones, with roughly 88% occurring once and the leading ten covering less than 4%. Trimming removed 2 bases from V and 2 bases from J, with 18 bases in between. This CDR3 has 17 amino acids. Per the germline V gene, CDR1 is ENHRY and CDR2 is SYGVKD. The receptor's source is an adult with an advanced solid tumor such as melanoma, head and neck, liver or kidney cancer. Sequencing was performed on CD4+ or CD8+ T cells sorted from blood, taken in a trial of the OX40 agonist ivuxolimab. The chain is built from TRBV10-3 and TRBJ1-1, with D hard to call. CDR3 protein: CAISEMAFIIRNTEAFF. The CDR3 DNA reads as TGTGCCATCAGTGAGATGGCTTTTATCATTAGAAACACTGAAGCTTTCTTT.